This T cell receptor (beta chain) was retrieved from a study of T cells in localized non-small cell lung cancer. Measured with immunoSEQ multiplex PCR; TCRdb has only the in-frame clones, and not every one. The table includes under 1,200 clones, less than 25% detected once. Trimming removed 2 bases at V and 5 bases at J, with 12 bases between. The CDR3 totals 14 residues. Per the germline V gene, CDR1 is KGHSH and CDR2 is LQKENI. This clone is large within its sample. The antigen is not known. Study findings and constraints: Median detection of top 100 tumor clones in adjacent lung was roughly 61 clones. Uninvolved adjacent lung showed the highest T cell clonality, exceeding tumor. Sequencing, confined to only one tumor region, leaves heterogeneity possible. Higher adjacent-lung clonality was associated with shorter survival.

This sequence was found in a female donor over 55 with stage I lung adenocarcinoma. The sample was normal lung tissue next to the tumor, taken before any cancer treatment. The chain combines TRBV18 with TRBJ1-1; D perhaps matches TRBD1 (6 bases). This CDR3 reads CASSPTRGGTEAFF. The DNA of the CDR3 is TGTGCCAGCTCACCAACCAGGGGCGGGACTGAAGCTTTCTTT.